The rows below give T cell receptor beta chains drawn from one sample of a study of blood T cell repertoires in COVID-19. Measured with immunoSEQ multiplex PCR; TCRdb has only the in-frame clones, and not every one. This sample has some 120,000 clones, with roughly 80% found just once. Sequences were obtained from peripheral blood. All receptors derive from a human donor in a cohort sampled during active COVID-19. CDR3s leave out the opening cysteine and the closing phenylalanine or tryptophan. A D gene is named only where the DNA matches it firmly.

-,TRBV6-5,ASRTGYGYT
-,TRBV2,ASTEGLRDIQY
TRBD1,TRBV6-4,ASSDSKRQGLTDTIY
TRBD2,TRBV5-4,ASSRGVYEQY
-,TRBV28,ASSFLGQPQH
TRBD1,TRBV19,ASRLGQGNEKLF
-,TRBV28,ASRLANEKLF
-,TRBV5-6,ASTTSPSSGNTIY
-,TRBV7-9,ASSGGRASGNTIY
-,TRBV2,ASGDYSSYEQY
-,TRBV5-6,ASSLLGPNTGELF
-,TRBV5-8,ASSLVGGAQETQY
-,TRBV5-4,ASSLDSSPGGYGYT
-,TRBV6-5,ASSYSRPSGGNTIY
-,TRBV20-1,SVPKGVEQF
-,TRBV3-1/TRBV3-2,ASSQDSGSLSGNTIY
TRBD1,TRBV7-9,ASSQQGGGTEAF
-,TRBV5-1,ASSLAPGFYEQY
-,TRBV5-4,ASSLAGIQETQY
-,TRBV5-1,ASSLQGGEQY